The clone carrying this T cell receptor (beta chain) was detected once. This specimen belongs to a study of blood T cell repertoires in COVID-19. Study context: Some COVID-19 samples were acute and others convalescent; all came from the United States, Italy and Spain.

This CDR3 contains 12 residues. The germline CDR1 and CDR2 sequences are SQVTM and ANQGSEA. The V and J ends lost 2 bases and 9 bases, in that order; junction bases with no gene match: 7. Original analysis: By means of reference gene primer amplification, nucleated cell counts were estimated. The method was immunoSEQ multiplex PCR; TCRdb's version includes in-frame clones alone and lacks a portion of them. For V, J and clone size, that table is used; D and trimming come from the DNA. The table records some 220,000 clones, about 87% of them present only once. Participant-reported clinical history was the basis for cohort assignment.

This receptor was identified in a woman aged 25 to 45 who had recovered from COVID-19. Sequenced: PBMCs or T cells enriched from blood (not recorded which). The V gene is TRBV29-1, the J gene TRBJ2-7; 7 bases line up with TRBD2. CDR3 bases: TGCAGCGTTGAATGGCCGGGGGGAGGGCAGTACTTC. It is translated as CSVEWPGGGQYF.